This record looks at one T cell receptor beta chain sequence and its context. Profiled with immunoSEQ multiplex PCR; TCRdb holds only in-frame clones, not every one. The sample records roughly 150,000 clones, under 95% being singletons. This sample is part of a study of blood T cell repertoires in COVID-19. Overall study context: Samples representing acute and convalescent COVID-19 were sourced from the United States, Italy and Spain.

V shed 2 bases, J shed 8 bases, and the junction held 5 bases outside the gene matches. The CDR3 runs 14 residues. CDR1 and CDR2 (germline): SEHNR, FQNEAQ (reference sequence). The source of this sequence is a man aged 18 to 30 with COVID-19, enrolled during active disease. This rearrangement joins TRBV7-9 to TRBJ2-1, with 8 bases aligning to TRBD1. Sequenced input: peripheral blood. The CDR3 DNA follows: TGTGCCAGCAGCTTAAGCAGGGGGCTAGATGAGCAGTTCTTC. Translating gives CASSLSRGLDEQFF.